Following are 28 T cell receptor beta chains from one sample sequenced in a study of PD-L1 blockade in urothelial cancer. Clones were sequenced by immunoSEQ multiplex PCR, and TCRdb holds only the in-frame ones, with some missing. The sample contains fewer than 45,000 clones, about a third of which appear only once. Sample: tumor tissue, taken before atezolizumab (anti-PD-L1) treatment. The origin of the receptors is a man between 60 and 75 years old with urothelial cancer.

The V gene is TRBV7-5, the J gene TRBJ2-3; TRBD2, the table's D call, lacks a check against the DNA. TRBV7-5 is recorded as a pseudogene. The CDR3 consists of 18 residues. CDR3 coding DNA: TGTGCCAGCAGCTCGGGACTAGCGGGAGGTCGAAGCACAGATACGCAGTATTTT. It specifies CASSSGLAGGRSTDTQYF.

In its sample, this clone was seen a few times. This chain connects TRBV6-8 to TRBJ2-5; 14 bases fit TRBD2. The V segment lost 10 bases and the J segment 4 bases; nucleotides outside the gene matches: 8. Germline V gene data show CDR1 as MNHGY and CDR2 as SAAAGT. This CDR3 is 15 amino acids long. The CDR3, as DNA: TGTGCCATCAGCCGACTAGCGGGAGGGGGAGAGACCCAGTACTTC. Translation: CAISRLAGGGETQYF.

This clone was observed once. The CDR3 DNA sequence: TGTGCCAGCAGTTTATTCCCTTCTTCAGGGGGCGGAATCTACGAGCAGTACTTC. This sequence encodes CASSLFPSSGGGIYEQYF. The chain has TRBV28 and TRBJ2-7; 8 nucleotides match TRBD1. This CDR3 comprises 18 residues. V gave up 1 base and J gave up 3 bases; unmatched junction bases: 14. The germline V gene encodes CDR1 MDHEN and CDR2 SYDVKM.

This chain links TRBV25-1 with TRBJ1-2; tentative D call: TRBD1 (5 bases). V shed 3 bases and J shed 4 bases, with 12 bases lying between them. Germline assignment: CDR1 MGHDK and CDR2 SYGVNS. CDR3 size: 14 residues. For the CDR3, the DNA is TGTGCCAGCAGTGAGGCAAGCAGGGTCTATGGCTACACCTTC. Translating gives CASSEASRVYGYTF.

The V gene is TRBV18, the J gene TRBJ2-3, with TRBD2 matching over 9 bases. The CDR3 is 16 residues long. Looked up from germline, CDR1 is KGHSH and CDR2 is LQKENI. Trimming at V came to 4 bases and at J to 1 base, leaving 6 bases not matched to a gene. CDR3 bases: TGTGCCAGCTCACTAGCGGGAGAGGGTGGCACAGATACGCAGTATTTT. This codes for CASSLAGEGGTDTQYF. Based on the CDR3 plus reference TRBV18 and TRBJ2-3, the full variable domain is NAGVMQNPRHLVRRRGQEARLRCSPMKGHSHVYWYRQLPEEGLKFMVYLQKENIIDESGMPKERFSAEFPKEGPSILRIQQVVRGDSAAYFCASSLAGEGGTDTQYFGPGTRLTVL.

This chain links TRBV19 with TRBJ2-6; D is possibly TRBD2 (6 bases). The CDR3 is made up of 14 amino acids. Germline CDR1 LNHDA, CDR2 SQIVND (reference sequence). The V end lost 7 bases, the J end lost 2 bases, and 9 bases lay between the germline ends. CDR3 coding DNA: TGTGCCAGTACCCCGGGGGCTGGGGCCAACGTCCTGACTTTC. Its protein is CASTPGAGANVLTF.

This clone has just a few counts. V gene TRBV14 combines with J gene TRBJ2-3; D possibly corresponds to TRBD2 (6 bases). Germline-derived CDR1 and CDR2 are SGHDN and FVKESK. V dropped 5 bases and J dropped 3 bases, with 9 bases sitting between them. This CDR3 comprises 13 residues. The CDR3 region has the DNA TGTGCCAGCAGCAGGAGGGTAACAGATACGCAGTATTTT. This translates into CASSRRVTDTQYF.

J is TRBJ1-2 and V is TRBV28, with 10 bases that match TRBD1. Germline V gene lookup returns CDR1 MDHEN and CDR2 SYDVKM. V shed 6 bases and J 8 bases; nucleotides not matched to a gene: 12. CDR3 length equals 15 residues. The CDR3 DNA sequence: TGTGCCAGCAGGGGGGGGACAGGGGCTGGTTACGGCTACACCTTC. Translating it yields CASRGGTGAGYGYTF.

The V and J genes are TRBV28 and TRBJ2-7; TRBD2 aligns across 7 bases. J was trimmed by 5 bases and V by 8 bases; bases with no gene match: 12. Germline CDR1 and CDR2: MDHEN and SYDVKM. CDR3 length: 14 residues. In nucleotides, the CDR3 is TGTGCCAGCCACAAGGGCGGGAGCTCTCACGAGCAGTACTTC. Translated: CASHKGGSSHEQYF. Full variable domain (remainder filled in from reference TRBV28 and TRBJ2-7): DVKVTQSSRYLVKRTGEKVFLECVQDMDHENMFWYRQDPGLGLRLIYFSYDVKMKEKGDIPEGYSVSREKKERFSLILESASTNQTSMYLCASHKGGSSHEQYFGPGTRLTVT.

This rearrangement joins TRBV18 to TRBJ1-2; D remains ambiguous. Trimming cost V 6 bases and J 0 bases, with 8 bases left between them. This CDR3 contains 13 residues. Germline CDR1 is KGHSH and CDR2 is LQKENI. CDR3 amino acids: CASSPESNYGYTF. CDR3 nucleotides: TGTGCCAGCTCGCCGGAATCTAACTATGGCTACACCTTC. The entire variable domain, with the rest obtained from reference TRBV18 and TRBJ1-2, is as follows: NAGVMQNPRHLVRRRGQEARLRCSPMKGHSHVYWYRQLPEEGLKFMVYLQKENIIDESGMPKERFSAEFPKEGPSILRIQQVVRGDSAAYFCASSPESNYGYTFGSGTRLTVV.

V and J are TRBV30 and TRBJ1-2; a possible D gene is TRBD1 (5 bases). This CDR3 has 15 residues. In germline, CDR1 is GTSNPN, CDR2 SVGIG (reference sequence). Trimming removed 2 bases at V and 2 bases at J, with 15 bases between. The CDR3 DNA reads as TGTGCCTGGAGTAGAGAGGGGTCGGGAAACTATGGCTACACCTTC. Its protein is CAWSREGSGNYGYTF.

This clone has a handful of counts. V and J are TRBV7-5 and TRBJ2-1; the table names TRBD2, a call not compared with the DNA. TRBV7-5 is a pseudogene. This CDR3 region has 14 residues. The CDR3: CASSSSRRFYEQFF. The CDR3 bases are TGTGCCAGCAGCTCCTCTCGGAGATTCTATGAGCAGTTCTTC.

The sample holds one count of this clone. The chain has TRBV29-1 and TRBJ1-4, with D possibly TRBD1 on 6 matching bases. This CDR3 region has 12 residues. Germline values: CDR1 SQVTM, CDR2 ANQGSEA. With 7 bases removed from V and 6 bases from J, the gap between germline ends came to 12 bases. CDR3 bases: TGCAGCGGGAAGGGGGGCGATGAAAAACTGTTTTTT. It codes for CSGKGGDEKLFF.

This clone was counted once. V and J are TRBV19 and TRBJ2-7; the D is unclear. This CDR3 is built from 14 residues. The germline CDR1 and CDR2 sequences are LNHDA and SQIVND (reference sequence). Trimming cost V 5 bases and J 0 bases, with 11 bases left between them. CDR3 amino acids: CASSYSRNSYEQYF. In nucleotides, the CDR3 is TGTGCCAGTAGTTACTCCCGGAACTCCTACGAGCAGTACTTC.

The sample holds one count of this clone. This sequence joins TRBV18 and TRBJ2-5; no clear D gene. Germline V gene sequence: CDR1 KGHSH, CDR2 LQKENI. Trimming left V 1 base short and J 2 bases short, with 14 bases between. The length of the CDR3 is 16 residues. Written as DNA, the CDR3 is TGTGCCAGCTCACCACGGCCAGAAAACAGACAAGAGACCCAGTACTTC. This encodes CASSPRPENRQETQYF.

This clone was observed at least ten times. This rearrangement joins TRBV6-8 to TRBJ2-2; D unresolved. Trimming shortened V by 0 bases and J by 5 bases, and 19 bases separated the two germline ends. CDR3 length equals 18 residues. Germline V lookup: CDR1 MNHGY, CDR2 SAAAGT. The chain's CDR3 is CASSYSTFLYKETGELFF. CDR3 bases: TGTGCCAGCAGTTACTCGACCTTTTTATACAAGGAGACCGGGGAGCTGTTTTTT.

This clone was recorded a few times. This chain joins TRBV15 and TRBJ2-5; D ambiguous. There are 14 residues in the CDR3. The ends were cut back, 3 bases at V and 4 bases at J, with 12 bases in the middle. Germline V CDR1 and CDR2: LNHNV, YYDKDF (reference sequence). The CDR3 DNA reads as TGTGCCACCAGCAGGCCCGAGAACGGAGAGACCCAGTACTTC. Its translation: CATSRPENGETQYF.

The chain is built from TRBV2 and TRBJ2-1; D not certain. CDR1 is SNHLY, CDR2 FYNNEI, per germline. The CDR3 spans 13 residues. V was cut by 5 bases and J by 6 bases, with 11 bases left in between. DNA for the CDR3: TGTGCCAGCAGTTTCCAGATTTTCAATGAGCAGTTCTTC. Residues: CASSFQIFNEQFF. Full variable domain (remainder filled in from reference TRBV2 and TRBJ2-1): EPEVTQTPSHQVTQMGQEVILRCVPISNHLYFYWYRQILGQKVEFLVSFYNNEISEKSEIFDDQFSVERPDGSNFTLKIRSTKLEDSAMYFCASSFQIFNEQFFGPGTRLTVL.

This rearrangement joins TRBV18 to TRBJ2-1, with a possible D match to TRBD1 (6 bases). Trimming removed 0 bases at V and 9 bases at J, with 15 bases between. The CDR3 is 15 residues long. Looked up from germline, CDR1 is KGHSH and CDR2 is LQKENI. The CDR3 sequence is CASSPPEIHRVEQFF. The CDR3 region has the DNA TGTGCCAGCTCACCACCTGAAATACACAGGGTTGAGCAGTTCTTC.

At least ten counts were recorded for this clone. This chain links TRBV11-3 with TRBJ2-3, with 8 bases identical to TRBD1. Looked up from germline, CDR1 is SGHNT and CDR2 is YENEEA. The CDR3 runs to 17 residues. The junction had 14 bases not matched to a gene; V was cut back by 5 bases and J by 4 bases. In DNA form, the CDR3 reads TGTGCCAGCAGCCCCAACCAAAAAGGGACAGGAGCAGATACGCAGTATTTT. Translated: CASSPNQKGTGADTQYF. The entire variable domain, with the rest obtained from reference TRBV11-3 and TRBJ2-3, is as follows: EAGVVQSPRYKIIEKKQPVAFWCNPISGHNTLYWYLQNLGQGPELLIRYENEEAVDDSQLPKDRFSAERLKGVDSTLKIQPAELGDSAVYLCASSPNQKGTGADTQYFGPGTRLTVL.

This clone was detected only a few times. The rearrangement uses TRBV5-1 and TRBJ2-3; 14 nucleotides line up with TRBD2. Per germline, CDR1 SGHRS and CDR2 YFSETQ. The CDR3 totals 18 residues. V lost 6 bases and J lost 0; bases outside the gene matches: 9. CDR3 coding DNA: TGCGCCAGCACTCCTCCGGGACTAGCGGGGGCCAGCACAGATACGCAGTATTTT. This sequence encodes CASTPPGLAGASTDTQYF.

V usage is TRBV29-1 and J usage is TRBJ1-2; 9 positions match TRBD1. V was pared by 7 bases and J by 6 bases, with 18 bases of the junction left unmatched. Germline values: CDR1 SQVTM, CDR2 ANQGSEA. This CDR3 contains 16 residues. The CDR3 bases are TGCAGCGCCCGACCGGGACAGGGATTAATTGGAGATGGCTACACCTTC. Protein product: CSARPGQGLIGDGYTF.

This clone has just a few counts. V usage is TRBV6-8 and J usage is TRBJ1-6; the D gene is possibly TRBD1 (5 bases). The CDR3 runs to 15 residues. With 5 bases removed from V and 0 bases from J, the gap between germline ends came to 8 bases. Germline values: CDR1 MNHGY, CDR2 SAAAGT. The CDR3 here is CASSGGSSYNSPLHF. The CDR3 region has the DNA TGTGCCAGCAGTGGGGGTAGCTCCTATAATTCACCCCTCCACTTT.

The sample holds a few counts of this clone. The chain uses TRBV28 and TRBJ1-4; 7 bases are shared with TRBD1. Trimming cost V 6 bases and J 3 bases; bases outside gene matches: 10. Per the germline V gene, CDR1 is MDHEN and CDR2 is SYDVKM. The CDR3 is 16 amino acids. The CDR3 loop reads CASSQTGERANEKLFF. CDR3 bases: TGTGCCAGCAGCCAAACAGGGGAGAGAGCTAATGAAAAACTGTTTTTT.

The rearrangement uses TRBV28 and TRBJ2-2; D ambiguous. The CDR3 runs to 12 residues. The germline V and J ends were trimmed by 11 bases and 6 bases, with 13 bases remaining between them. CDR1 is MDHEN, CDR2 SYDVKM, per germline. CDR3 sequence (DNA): TGTGCCTCTAATTCCCAGGCCGGGGAGCTGTTTTTT. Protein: CASNSQAGELFF.

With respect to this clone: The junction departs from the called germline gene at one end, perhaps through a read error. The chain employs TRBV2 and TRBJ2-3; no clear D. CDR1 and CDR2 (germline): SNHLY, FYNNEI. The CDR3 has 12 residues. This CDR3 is CATSLVTDTQYF. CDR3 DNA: TGTGCCACCAGTCTTGTCACAGATACGCAGTATTTT.

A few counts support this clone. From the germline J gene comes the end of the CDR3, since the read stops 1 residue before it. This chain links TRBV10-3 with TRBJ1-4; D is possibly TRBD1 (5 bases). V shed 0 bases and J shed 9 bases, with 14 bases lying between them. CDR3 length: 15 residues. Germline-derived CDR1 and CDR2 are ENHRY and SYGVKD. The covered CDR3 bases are TGTGCCATCAGTGAGTCGGGGGTTGACAGTCAAAAACTGTTT. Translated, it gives CAISESGVDSQKLF. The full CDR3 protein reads CAISESGVDSQKLFF.

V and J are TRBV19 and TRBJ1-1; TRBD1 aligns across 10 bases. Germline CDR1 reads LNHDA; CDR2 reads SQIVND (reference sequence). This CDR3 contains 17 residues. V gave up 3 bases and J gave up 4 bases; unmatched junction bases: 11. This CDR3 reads CASSIPRSDRGPTEAFF. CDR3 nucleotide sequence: TGTGCCAGTAGTATCCCGCGCTCCGACAGGGGGCCCACTGAAGCTTTCTTT.